This T cell receptor (beta chain) was observed in a study of T cells in Graves' hyperthyroidism and ophthalmopathy. RNA transcripts gave rise to amplified TCR beta CDR3 regions. The study used the HTBI primer set for a first-round RT-PCR of the TCR CDR3. TCRdb re-analysed the multiplex PCR reads in MiXCR, keeping a single row per CDR3 protein. The repertoire holds nearly 600,000 distinct CDR3 sequences, about 15% seen once, with 5.5% to 7.5% in the top ten. CDR3 length: 18 residues. Per germline, CDR1 MDHEN and CDR2 SYDVKM. The V end was cut by 8 bases, the J end by 4 bases, with 27 bases between. There are many counts of this clonotype.

V is TRBV28 and J is TRBJ1-5; TRBD1 is a possible D gene (5 bases). The source is a woman aged 25 to 39 with Graves' hyperthyroidism that later progressed to Graves' ophthalmopathy. What was sequenced was blood. CDR3 loop: CASALDQGMLGGNQPQHF. The CDR3 DNA sequence: TGTGCCAGCGCCTTGGATCAGGGTATGCTAGGAGGGAATCAGCCCCAGCATTTT.